Below are 4 T cell receptor beta chains sequenced from a single sample in a study of blood T cell repertoires in COVID-19. The assay was immunoSEQ multiplex PCR, and TCRdb's table has in-frame clones only and misses some. The table lists about 430,000 clones, around 87% of them singletons. Sequences were obtained from PBMCs or T cells enriched from blood (not recorded which). The receptors shown here come from a man aged 30 to 39 who had recovered from COVID-19.

V gene TRBV5-1 combines with J gene TRBJ2-3; 9 nucleotides align to TRBD1. The CDR3 consists of 16 residues. Germline CDR1 and CDR2: SGHRS and YFSETQ. After removal of 3 bases from V and 2 bases from J, the junction contained 7 bases not matched to a gene. In DNA, the CDR3 is TGCGCCAGCAGCTCGACGACAGGGGGGTACACAGATACGCAGTATTTT. This encodes CASSSTTGGYTDTQYF.

The chain is built from TRBV7-9 and TRBJ1-3; D uncertain. Trimming took off 0 bases at V and 0 bases at J, with 9 bases between the two ends. Germline-derived CDR1 and CDR2 are SEHNR and FQNEAQ (reference sequence). CDR3 length equals 16 residues. This CDR3 reads CASSLALAGSGNTIYF. CDR3 nucleotides: TGTGCCAGCAGCTTAGCGCTGGCTGGCTCTGGAAACACCATATATTTT.

The chain joins TRBV2 to TRBJ2-1; tentative D call: TRBD1 (6 bases). The CDR3 has 13 amino acids. From germline, CDR1 is SNHLY and CDR2 FYNNEI. Trimming removed 8 bases at V and 6 bases at J, with 14 bases between. CDR3 nucleotides: TGTGCCAGCCAACGCCCAGGGGTCAATGAGCAGTTCTTC. It encodes CASQRPGVNEQFF. Drawing the rest from reference TRBV2 and TRBJ2-1, the complete variable domain is EPEVTQTPSHQVTQMGQEVILRCVPISNHLYFYWYRQILGQKVEFLVSFYNNEISEKSEIFDDQFSVERPDGSNFTLKIRSTKLEDSAMYFCASQRPGVNEQFFGPGTRLTVL.

In this sample, this clone turned up once. The V and J genes are TRBV13 and TRBJ1-6; D might be TRBD1 (5 bases). The V end lost 0 bases, the J end lost 7 bases, and 7 bases lay between the germline ends. The length of the CDR3 is 14 residues. Germline-derived CDR1 and CDR2 are PRHDT and FYEKMQ (reference sequence). The CDR3 loop is CASSLGGGNSPLHF. DNA for the CDR3: TGTGCCAGCAGCTTAGGCGGGGGGAATTCACCCCTCCACTTT. The full variable domain, completed using reference TRBV13 and TRBJ1-6, is AAGVIQSPRHLIKEKRETATLKCYPIPRHDTVYWYQQGPGQDPQFLISFYEKMQSDKGSIPDRFSAQQFSDYHSELNMSSLELGDSALYFCASSLGGGNSPLHFGNGTRLTVT.